Reported below is one TCR beta chain. What it binds is not known. Other nucleotide sequences in the sample specify the same CDR3. These data belong to a study of OX40 agonist ivuxolimab in advanced cancers. Study in general: Given to patients was ivuxolimab, an agonistic anti-OX40 (CD134) antibody.

CDR3 size: 14 residues. In germline, CDR1 is SGHAT, CDR2 FQDESV (reference sequence). The J segment lost 0 bases and the V segment lost 6 bases, leaving 5 bases of the junction unmatched. Sequenced by immunoSEQ multiplex PCR; TCRdb stores in-frame clones only, minus some. The sample lists more than 100,000 clones; roughly nine tenths were seen once. Study-level findings and limits: Antigens targeted by the expanded peripheral T cells were not determined.

The chain couples TRBV11-1 to TRBJ2-7, with 7 positions matching TRBD1. The TCR sequence derives from an adult with an advanced solid tumor such as melanoma, head and neck, liver or kidney cancer. The starting material was CD4+ or CD8+ T cells sorted from blood, obtained in a trial of the OX40 agonist ivuxolimab. As DNA, the CDR3 is TGTGCCAGCAGTTCAGGGGGTTCCTCCTACGAGCAGTACTTC. Protein product: CASSSGGSSYEQYF. The full variable domain, completed using reference TRBV11-1 and TRBJ2-7, is EAEVAQSPRYKITEKSQAVAFWCDPISGHATLYWYRQILGQGPELLVQFQDESVVDDSQLPKDRFSAERLKGVDSTLKIQPAELGDSAMYLCASSSGGSSYEQYFGPGTRLTVT.